This entry is about one T cell receptor (beta chain). What it binds is unknown. The sample belongs to a study of blood T cells in healthy people across ages. Study-wide results and limits: Diversity figures derived from one million T cells were judged to underestimate the true value. The recorded TCR beta diversity per million T cells decreased in a roughly linear manner with age.

There are 20 residues in the CDR3. Primed by a sample-barcoded 5' primer and a J-beta primer mix, a second PCR proceeded for about 6 to 11 cycles. Every sample returned 2.5 million or more CDR3-containing paired-end reads. TCRdb independently ran MiXCR on the 5' RACE reads; one entry per CDR3 protein. This sample carries approximately 790,000 distinct CDR3 sequences, about 62% of them seen once, and the ten largest clones take around 30%. The J gene is TRBJ2-4, the V gene TRBV21-1; the table's D call TRBD2 went unverified against the DNA. TRBV21-1 is a documented pseudogene. The sequence derives from a young man in good health. The specimen was blood. The CDR3 sequence is CASSKALGNRAGRDKNIQYF. The CDR3 DNA follows: TGTGCCAGCAGCAAAGCGCTAGGCAACCGAGCAGGGAGAGACAAAAACATTCAGTACTTC.